This T cell receptor beta chain was identified during a study of regulatory T cells in long-lasting Graves disease. Time point defined: newly diagnosed GD, antithyroid drugs for less than 3 months. PBMCs were the source of the RNA used for TCR sequencing. Regarding this clonotype: The target antigen is unknown.

Relying on iRepertoire HTBI primers and Arm-PCR of CDR3 regions, the team built TCR beta libraries. Original processing notes: The study identified 50 to 70 TRBV and around 15 TRBJ segments across samples. One entry per CDR3 protein, called by TCRdb with MiXCR from the multiplex PCR reads. The V and J calls here are based on TCRdb, not the publication. The repertoire holds 250,000 or so distinct CDR3 sequences, with approximately 18% as singletons. The CDR3 runs 16 residues. Germline assignment: CDR1 SGHVT and CDR2 SQSDAQ. Losses at the gene ends were 5 bases for V and 2 bases for J; bases not matched to a gene: 9. Study results and caveats: Persistent Graves' patients showed reduced TCR diversity versus newly diagnosed patients.

The same sample was also used in a study of T cells in Graves' hyperthyroidism and ophthalmopathy. Per that paper: Newly diagnosed patients aged 18 to 65 had hyperthyroidism of under 2 months' duration. The majority of expanded thyroid clonotypes above 0.001 also appeared in blood.

The sample consisted of peripheral blood mononuclear cells (PBMCs), taken at new diagnosis, from a patient treated with antithyroid drugs. V and J are TRBV7-4 and TRBJ1-5, with 7 bases identical to TRBD1. The origin of this receptor is a woman in her thirties with Graves disease. The CDR3 nucleotides are TGTGCCAGCAGCCTTAACAGGGGCGCGGGCAATCAGCCCCAGCATTTT. It encodes CASSLNRGAGNQPQHF.